The clone carrying this T cell receptor beta chain was detected once. Antigen: not known. The CDR3 contains 15 residues. V was shortened by 0 bases and J by 1 base, with 8 bases between the two germline ends. Germline loops: CDR1 LNHDA, CDR2 SQIVND (reference sequence). PCR primers comprised 60 Vbeta and 13 Jbeta primers. Here immunoSEQ multiplex PCR was the method, and the copy in TCRdb shows in-frame clones only, minus some. The data show some 90,000 clones, about 70% seen once. This record comes from a study of cytomegalovirus exposure and HLA in healthy donors. Overall study findings and caveats: Earlier findings revealed that most TCR beta V segments proved productive either about 87% or about 30% of the time.

The rearrangement uses TRBV19 and TRBJ2-3; possibly TRBD1 for D (5 bases). Sequenced: PBMCs. The sequence was obtained from a man aged 35-49 years in good health and CMV-seronegative. The CDR3 sequence is CASSIDQTGTDTQYF. The CDR3 DNA is TGTGCCAGTAGTATAGATCAGACAGGCACAGATACGCAGTATTTT.